This T cell receptor (beta chain) was observed in a study of T-cell reconstitution after alpha-beta-depleted transplantation in children. Broader study findings: Alpha-beta T cells about two months after transplant reportedly derived from several hundred expanded graft clones. Some patients' high day-60 TCRbeta diversity was attributed to recipient cells surviving conditioning. Hyperexpanded clones declined; after one year, newly produced T cells mostly supplied diversity.

As regards this clonotype: The antigen remains undetermined.

Unique molecular identifiers were incorporated during preparation of the TCRbeta library. TCRdb redid the calling of the PCR reads with MiXCR, one entry per CDR3 protein. The data contain about 580,000 distinct CDR3 sequences, 23% of them singletons. V lost 2 bases and J 4 bases, leaving 10 bases between the germline ends. The V gene's germline CDR1 is SGHRS and CDR2 YFSETQ. This CDR3 comprises 13 residues. Sequencing was performed on PBMCs, mostly from graft donor cells, taken 360 days after TCRalphabeta/CD19-depleted stem cell transplant. J is TRBJ2-7 and V is TRBV5-1, with D possibly matching TRBD1 (5 bases). The receptor's source is a boy in the first two years of life who had a stem cell transplant for acute myeloid leukemia, so the T cells may come from the graft donor. CDR3 nucleotides: TGCGCCAGCAGCTTAGGCCCAGGGTACGAGCAGTACGTC. Its translation is CASSLGPGYEQYV.